Presented here are 17 T cell receptor beta chains from one specimen sequenced in a study of blood T cell repertoires in COVID-19. Generated by immunoSEQ multiplex PCR, the TCRdb table keeps only in-frame clones and is missing some. In the table there are around 250,000 clones, 70% to 90% of which are singletons. The sample taken for sequencing was peripheral blood. Every receptor here comes from a man in his fifties or sixties with acute or convalescent COVID-19.

This chain connects TRBV7-2 to TRBJ2-5, with D possibly matching TRBD2 (6 bases). Germline V gives CDR1 SGHTA, CDR2 FQGNSA. V lost 5 bases and J lost 1, with 14 bases in between. The length of the CDR3 is 15 residues. The CDR3 sequence is CASSTPGEGQETQYF. The CDR3 nucleotides are TGTGCCAGCAGCACCCCGGGAGAAGGCCAAGAGACCCAGTACTTC.

This clone was seen just once. The rearrangement links TRBV4-3 to TRBJ2-1; 7 bases are shared with TRBD2. Germline V CDR1 and CDR2: LGHNA, YSLEER. V trimming: 1 base; J trimming: 8 bases; junction bases outside the gene matches: 11. The CDR3 sequence is 16 residues long. The CDR3 coding sequence is TGCGCCAGCAGCCAAGGCTGGACTAGTCCCCCCCATGAGCAGTTCTTC. It codes for CASSQGWTSPPHEQFF.

This rearrangement joins TRBV25-1 to TRBJ1-4; D perhaps matches TRBD1 (5 bases). CDR1 MGHDK and CDR2 SYGVNS come from the germline V gene. Trimming took off 2 bases at V and 7 bases at J, with 14 bases between the two ends. The CDR3 has 15 amino acids. CDR3 sequence: CASSEGLGGSEKLFF. CDR3 DNA sequence: TGTGCCAGCAGTGAAGGGCTGGGGGGGAGTGAAAAACTGTTTTTT.

V gene TRBV30 combines with J gene TRBJ2-5; D might be TRBD2 (5 bases). The CDR3 runs to 13 residues. The germline CDR1 and CDR2 sequences are GTSNPN and SVGIG (reference sequence). The germline V and J ends were trimmed by 1 base and 5 bases, with 11 bases remaining between them. CDR3 DNA sequence: TGTGCCTGGAGTGCCCACGGGATGGAGACCCAGTACTTC. It encodes CAWSAHGMETQYF.

The V call is TRBV5-6, the J call TRBJ1-2, with D perhaps matching TRBD1 (6 bases). The CDR3 covers 15 residues. The germline V gene encodes CDR1 SGHDT and CDR2 YYEEEE. V lost 0 bases and J 4 bases, leaving 13 bases between the germline ends. The CDR3 DNA reads TGTGCCAGCAGCTTGGGGCCCGTGACAGGCTATGGCTACACCTTC. This codes for CASSLGPVTGYGYTF.

The chain combines TRBV11-2 with TRBJ1-2, with D perhaps TRBD1 (6 bases). Germline CDR1 reads SGHAT; CDR2 reads FQNNGV. The V end lost 7 bases, the J end lost 8 bases, and 26 bases lay between the germline ends. There are 16 residues in the CDR3. The CDR3 is CASTPSTGGGIGGYTF. Here the CDR3 DNA reads TGTGCCAGCACCCCTTCTACCGGGGGGGGCATTGGGGGCTACACCTTC.

The V call is TRBV6-5, the J call TRBJ2-5; 7 bases fit TRBD2. Germline V gene sequence: CDR1 MNHEY, CDR2 SVGAGI. The CDR3 spans 16 residues. Trimming took 4 bases from V and 4 from J; bases not matched to a gene: 12. CDR3 amino acids: CASSFRLRGIRETQYF. The DNA for the CDR3 is TGTGCCAGCAGTTTCCGACTGCGGGGGATCCGAGAGACCCAGTACTTC.

J is TRBJ1-2 and V is TRBV7-3; D unclear. Trimming took off 8 bases at V and 9 bases at J, with 22 bases between the two ends. The CDR3 is 14 residues long. The germline CDR1 and CDR2 sequences are SGHTA and FQGTGA. The CDR3: CASEYWGVADSYTF. In DNA form, the CDR3 reads TGTGCCAGCGAGTATTGGGGAGTCGCGGATAGCTACACCTTC.

This chain joins TRBV28 and TRBJ2-2, with a weak D call TRBD1 (6 bases). The germline CDR1 and CDR2 sequences are MDHEN and SYDVKM. The CDR3 has 17 amino acids. Trimming removed 4 bases at V and 0 bases at J, with 15 bases between. The CDR3 nucleotides are TGTGCCAGCAGTTCCGATGAGGGGACAACGAACACCGGGGAGCTGTTTTTT. Protein sequence: CASSSDEGTTNTGELFF. Complete variable domain (other parts from reference TRBV28 and TRBJ2-2): DVKVTQSSRYLVKRTGEKVFLECVQDMDHENMFWYRQDPGLGLRLIYFSYDVKMKEKGDIPEGYSVSREKKERFSLILESASTNQTSMYLCASSSDEGTTNTGELFFGEGSRLTVL.

The CDR3 protein is CASSPSSSSYNEQFF. Here the CDR3 DNA reads TGTGCCAGCTCACCGAGTTCTTCCTCTTACAATGAGCAGTTCTTC. This chain links TRBV18 with TRBJ2-1; D unresolved. CDR1 and CDR2 (germline): KGHSH, LQKENI. Trimming shortened V by 3 bases and J by 4 bases, and 13 bases separated the two germline ends. This CDR3 contains 15 residues.

The CDR3 nucleotides read TGTGCCAGCAGTTTAGTACTAACGACCTACAATGAGCAGTTCTTC. Its translation: CASSLVLTTYNEQFF. This rearrangement joins TRBV28 to TRBJ2-1; D is ambiguous. Trimming shortened V by 2 bases and J by 2 bases, and 10 bases separated the two germline ends. Germline CDR1 MDHEN, CDR2 SYDVKM. This CDR3 has 15 amino acids.

The genes are TRBV7-2 and TRBJ1-2, with 7 nucleotides matching TRBD1. Looked up from germline, CDR1 is SGHTA and CDR2 is FQGNSA. The CDR3 extends over 17 amino acids. Unmatched junction bases numbered 11, after V lost 2 bases and J lost 2 bases. Here the CDR3 DNA reads TGTGCCAGCAGCTTAAACGTAGGGGGCGCAATCAACTATGGCTACACCTTC. As protein: CASSLNVGGAINYGYTF.

This clone occurred a few times. The chain uses TRBV28 and TRBJ2-5, with 14 bases fitting TRBD2. Germline-derived CDR1 and CDR2 are MDHEN and SYDVKM. Trimming took 6 bases from V and 5 from J; bases not matched to a gene: 5. The CDR3 has 15 residues. The CDR3 nucleotides read TGTGCCAGCAGCCCGACTAGCGGGAGGGCGGAGACCCAGTACTTC. Residues: CASSPTSGRAETQYF.

The rearrangement joins TRBV7-8 to TRBJ1-2, with D unresolved. The CDR3 spans 15 residues. Germline CDR1 reads SGHVS; CDR2 reads FQNEAQ. V was shortened by 6 bases and J by 0 bases, with 14 bases between the two germline ends. The CDR3 DNA is TGTGCCAGCAGTCTTTCTAGGCAGACTAACTATGGCTACACCTTC. Protein sequence: CASSLSRQTNYGYTF.

The chain recombines TRBV9 with TRBJ2-5; a possible D gene is TRBD2 (5 bases). V shed 3 bases and J shed 4 bases, with 13 bases lying between them. The CDR3 extends over 14 amino acids. The germline CDR1 and CDR2 sequences are SGDLS and YYNGEE. As DNA, the CDR3 is TGTGCCAGCAGCGCCACTCGGGGTACAGAGACCCAGTACTTC. Translation gives CASSATRGTETQYF.

This chain joins TRBV9 and TRBJ1-2; 7 bases are a match to TRBD1. V shed 5 bases and J 4 bases; nucleotides not matched to a gene: 11. This CDR3 is 15 amino acids long. The germline CDR1 and CDR2 sequences are SGDLS and YYNGEE. The CDR3 loop is CASRGAGRGTYGYTF. The CDR3 nucleotides read TGTGCCAGCAGAGGGGCGGGCAGGGGGACCTATGGCTACACCTTC.

J is TRBJ1-1 and V is TRBV6-5, with TRBD1 identical over 9 bases. The V segment lost 6 bases and the J segment 5 bases; nucleotides outside the gene matches: 7. Germline V gene data show CDR1 as MNHEY and CDR2 as SVGAGI. The CDR3 totals 14 residues. The CDR3 loop reads CASSLGQGYTEAFF. DNA of the CDR3: TGTGCCAGCAGCCTGGGACAGGGTTATACTGAAGCTTTCTTT.